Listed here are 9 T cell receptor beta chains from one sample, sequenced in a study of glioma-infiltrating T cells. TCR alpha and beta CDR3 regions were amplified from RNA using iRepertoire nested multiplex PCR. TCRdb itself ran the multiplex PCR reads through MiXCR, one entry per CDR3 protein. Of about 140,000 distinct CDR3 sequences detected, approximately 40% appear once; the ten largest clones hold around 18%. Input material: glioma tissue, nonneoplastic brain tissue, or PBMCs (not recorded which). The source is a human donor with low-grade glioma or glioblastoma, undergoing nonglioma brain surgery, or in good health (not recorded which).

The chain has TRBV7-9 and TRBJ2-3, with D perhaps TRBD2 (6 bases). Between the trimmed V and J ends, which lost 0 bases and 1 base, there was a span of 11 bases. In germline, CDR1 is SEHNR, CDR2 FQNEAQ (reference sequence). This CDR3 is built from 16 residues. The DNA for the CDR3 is TGTGCCAGCAGCTTAGCGGCGCGGGGTGGCACAGATACGCAGTATTTT. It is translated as CASSLAARGGTDTQYF.

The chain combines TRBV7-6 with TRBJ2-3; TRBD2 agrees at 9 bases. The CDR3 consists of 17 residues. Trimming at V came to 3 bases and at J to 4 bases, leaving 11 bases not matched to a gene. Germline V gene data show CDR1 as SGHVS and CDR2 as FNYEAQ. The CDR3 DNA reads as TGTGCCAGCAGCTTTAGGGCACCGGGACTAGCTTCAGATACGCAGTATTTT. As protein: CASSFRAPGLASDTQYF.

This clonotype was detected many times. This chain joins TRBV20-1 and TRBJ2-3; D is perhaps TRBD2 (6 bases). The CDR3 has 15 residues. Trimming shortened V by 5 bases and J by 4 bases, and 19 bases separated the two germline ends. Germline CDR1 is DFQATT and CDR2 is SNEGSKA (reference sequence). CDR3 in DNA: TGCAGTGCTGAGGGTTCCGGGAGTGGGGCAGATACGCAGTATTTT. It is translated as CSAEGSGSGADTQYF.

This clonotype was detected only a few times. The CDR3 protein is CASSYHLAESEADTQYF. In DNA, the CDR3 is TGTGCCAGCAGTTACCATCTAGCGGAGTCGGAGGCGGATACGCAGTATTTT. V gene TRBV6-6 combines with J gene TRBJ2-3; 7 nucleotides agree with TRBD2. CDR3 length: 17 residues. The germline V gene has CDR1 MNHNY and CDR2 SVGAGI (reference sequence). Unmatched junction bases numbered 14, after V lost 2 bases and J lost 6 bases.

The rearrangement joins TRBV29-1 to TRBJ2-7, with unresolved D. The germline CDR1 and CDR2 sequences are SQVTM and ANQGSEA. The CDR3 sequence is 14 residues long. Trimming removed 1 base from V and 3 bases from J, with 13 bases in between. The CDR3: CSVEVTSGSYEQYF. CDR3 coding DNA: TGCAGCGTTGAAGTAACGTCTGGCAGCTACGAGCAGTACTTC.

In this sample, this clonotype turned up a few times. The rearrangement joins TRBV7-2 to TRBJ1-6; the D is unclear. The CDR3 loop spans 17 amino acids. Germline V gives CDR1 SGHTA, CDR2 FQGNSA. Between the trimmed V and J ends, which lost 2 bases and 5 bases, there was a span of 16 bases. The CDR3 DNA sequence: TGTGCCAGCAGCTTAAGTGTCACGTCGGCGAATAATTCACCCCTCCACTTT. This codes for CASSLSVTSANNSPLHF.

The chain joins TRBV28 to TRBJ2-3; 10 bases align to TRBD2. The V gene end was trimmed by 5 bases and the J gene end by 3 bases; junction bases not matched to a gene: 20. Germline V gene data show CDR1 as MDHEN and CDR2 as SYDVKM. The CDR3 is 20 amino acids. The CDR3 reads CASSTPISRLAGVGTDTQYF. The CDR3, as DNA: TGTGCCAGCAGTACTCCCATATCCCGTCTAGCGGGAGTAGGGACAGATACGCAGTATTTT.

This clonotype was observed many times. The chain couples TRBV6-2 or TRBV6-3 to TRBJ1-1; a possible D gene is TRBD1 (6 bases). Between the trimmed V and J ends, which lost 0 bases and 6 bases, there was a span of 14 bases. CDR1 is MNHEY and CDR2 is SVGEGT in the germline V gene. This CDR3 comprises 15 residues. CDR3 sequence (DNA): TGTGCCAGCAGTTACTCTGAAGGAGGACAGTCTGAAGCTTTCTTT. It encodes CASSYSEGGQSEAFF.

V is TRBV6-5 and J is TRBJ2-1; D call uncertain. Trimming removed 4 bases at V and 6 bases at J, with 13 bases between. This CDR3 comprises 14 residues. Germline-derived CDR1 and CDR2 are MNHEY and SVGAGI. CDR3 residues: CASSFDRVVNEQFF. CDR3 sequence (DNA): TGTGCCAGCAGTTTTGACCGGGTAGTCAATGAGCAGTTCTTC.